This TCR beta chain was captured in a study of human T cells and chemical hapten exposure. TCRdb itself ran the RACE reads through MiXCR, one entry per CDR3 protein. The sample contains 95,000 to 150,000 distinct CDR3 sequences, approximately 14% of which appear only once. Specified time point: patch test 1, 2 weeks after DPC sensitization. Treatment specified: therapeutic diphenylcyclopropenone sensitization with weekly scalp DPC. This clonotype was recorded a few times. In germline, CDR1 is LNHDA, CDR2 SQIVND (reference sequence). With 7 bases removed from V and 1 base from J, the gap between germline ends came to 14 bases. The CDR3 runs 15 residues.

Here the sequenced sample was whole blood, taken in connection with sensitization to the hapten diphenylcyclopropenone (DPC). The chain employs TRBV19 and TRBJ1-3, with D possibly being TRBD1 (5 bases). The clonotype comes from a man younger than 35 with alopecia areata. Some clones in this sample may be carry-over from other donors' samples. CDR3 sequence reads: CASTIPGTSGNTIYF. CDR3 nucleotide sequence: TGTGCCAGTACCATCCCCGGGACGTCTGGAAACACCATATATTTT.